This TCR beta chain was captured in a study of CD8 T cells in Susac syndrome. Study as a whole: Clinical remission applied to fewer than ten sequenced Susac syndrome patients, and five or six had active disease. There were Susac syndrome patients who were therapy-naive at blood draw, others on corticosteroids, and others on intravenous immunoglobulin alone. Study-level points and caveats: The study recognized that its TCR sequencing and HLA analysis covered a relatively small number of individuals.

V was cut by 2 bases and J by 5 bases, with 16 bases left in between. The germline CDR1 and CDR2 sequences are MNHEY and SVGAGI. The CDR3 spans 15 residues. Comments on this clonotype: The antigen is unknown.

RNA totalling about 0.5 to 1 ug underwent reverse transcription with random hexamers. MiXCR was run by TCRdb on the immunoSEQ multiplex PCR reads, yielding one entry per CDR3 protein. Here the sample spans 150,000 to 200,000 distinct CDR3 sequences, 95% being singletons. The specimen was CD8+ T cells from PBMCs. The chain combines TRBV6-5 with TRBJ2-7, with TRBD1 as a possible D gene (5 bases). This TCR was recovered from a human donor with Susac syndrome. This CDR3 reads CASSYEAGFRHEQYF. CDR3 sequence (DNA): TGTGCCAGCAGTTACGAGGCAGGGTTTAGGCACGAGCAGTACTTC.